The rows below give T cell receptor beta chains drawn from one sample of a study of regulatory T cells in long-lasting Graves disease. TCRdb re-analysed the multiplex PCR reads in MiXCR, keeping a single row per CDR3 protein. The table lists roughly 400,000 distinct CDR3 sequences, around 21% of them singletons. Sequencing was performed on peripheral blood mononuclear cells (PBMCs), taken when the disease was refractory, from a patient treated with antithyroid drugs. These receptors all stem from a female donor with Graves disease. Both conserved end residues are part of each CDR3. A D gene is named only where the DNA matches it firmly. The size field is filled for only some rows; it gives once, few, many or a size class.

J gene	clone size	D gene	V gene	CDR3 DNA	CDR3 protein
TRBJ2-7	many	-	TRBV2	TGTGCCAGCAGTGAATCGGGGTACTACGAGCAGTACTTC	CASSESGYYEQYF
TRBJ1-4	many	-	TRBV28	TGTGCCAGCAGTTTATCCCAGGGAAGGAGTGAAAAACTGTTTTTT	CASSLSQGRSEKLFF
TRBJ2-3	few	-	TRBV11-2	TGTGCCAGCAGCTTGCTTGGGACAAACGCAGATACGCAGTATTTT	CASSLLGTNADTQYF
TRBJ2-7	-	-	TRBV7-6	TGTGCCAGCAGCTTAGCGCAGACTACCGAGCAGTACTTC	CASSLAQTTEQYF
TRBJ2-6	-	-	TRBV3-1	TGTGCCAGCAGCCAACGGGTTTCGGGTAATGGGGCCAACGTCCTGACTTTC	CASSQRVSGNGANVLTF
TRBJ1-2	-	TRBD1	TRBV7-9	TGTGCCAGCAGCCTGACCCCTCTACAGGGGGCGATCCATCTCTATGGCTACACCTTC	CASSLTPLQGAIHLYGYTF
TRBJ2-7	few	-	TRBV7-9	TGTGCCAGCAGCCGCAGTCCCCTCTACGAGCAGTACTTC	CASSRSPLYEQYF
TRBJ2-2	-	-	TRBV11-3	TGTGCCAGCAGCTTAGATCAGCAGGGAGCGGTGGCGAACACCGGGGAGCTGTTTTTT	CASSLDQQGAVANTGELFF
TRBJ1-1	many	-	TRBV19	TGTGCCAGTAGTATAGACACGGACACTGAAGCTTTCTTT	CASSIDTDTEAFF
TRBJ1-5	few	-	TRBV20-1	TGCAGTGCTAGAGATGATAAGGGGCGTCAGCCCCAGCATTTT	CSARDDKGRQPQHF
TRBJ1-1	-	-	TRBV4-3	TGCGCCAGCAGCCACGGGACCACTGAAGCTTTCTTT	CASSHGTTEAFF
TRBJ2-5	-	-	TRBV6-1	TGTGCCAGCAGTGGGAGGACAGCTCAAGAGACCCAGTACTTC	CASSGRTAQETQYF
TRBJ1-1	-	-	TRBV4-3	TGCGCCAGCAGCCAAGATGGGGGGGACACTGAAGCTTTCTTT	CASSQDGGDTEAFF
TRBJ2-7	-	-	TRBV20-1	TGCAGTGCTAGGCGACAGGTTTCGCCCGAGCAGTACTTC	CSARRQVSPEQYF